One sample yielded the 18 T cell receptor beta chains listed below, sequenced in a study of cytomegalovirus exposure and HLA in healthy donors (dated by TCRdb to about 2017). Library preparation used the immunoSEQ multiplex PCR assay. For the multiplex PCR, a mixture combining 60 forward primers for TCR Vbeta segments and 13 reverse primers for TCR Jbeta segments was used. TCRdb holds this immuneACCESS table with in-frame rearrangements only. Some clones are missing; in checked studies, unresolved V genes explain under half, and the rest has no known cause. The sample has more than 200,000 clones on record, over 75% of them singletons. The ten top clones hold roughly 1.9% of the sample. Material for sequencing was PBMCs. The receptors come from a man between 18 and 35 years old in good health and CMV-seronegative.

In its sample, this clone was seen once. The rearrangement uses TRBV28 and TRBJ2-5, with D perhaps matching TRBD2 (6 bases). Trimming shortened V by 2 bases and J by 3 bases, and 7 bases separated the two germline ends. Germline values: CDR1 MDHEN, CDR2 SYDVKM. This CDR3 is 13 amino acids long. As DNA, the CDR3 is TGTGCCAGCAGTTTAGGAGGGGAAGAGACCCAGTACTTC. Translating gives CASSLGGEETQYF.

This clone was observed a few times. J is TRBJ2-4 and V is TRBV18; 10 bases align to TRBD1. The junction had 7 bases not matched to a gene; V was cut back by 4 bases and J by 7 bases. This CDR3 has 15 amino acids. The germline CDR1 and CDR2 sequences are KGHSH and LQKENI. The DNA for the CDR3 is TGTGCCAGCTCACTAGCCGGGACAGGGGTGAACATTCAGTACTTC. It yields the protein CASSLAGTGVNIQYF.

V gene TRBV30 combines with J gene TRBJ2-3; the match to TRBD2 covers 8 bases. The CDR3 is 11 amino acids. V shed 8 bases and J 14 bases; nucleotides not matched to a gene: 12. CDR1 and CDR2 (germline): GTSNPN, SVGIG (reference sequence). The CDR3 spells CAPLEFRGGYF. The CDR3 DNA follows: TGTGCCCCACTGGAGTTTCGGGGGGGGTATTTT.

This chain links TRBV25-1 with TRBJ1-1; D unresolved. Germline CDR1 MGHDK, CDR2 SYGVNS. This CDR3 region has 11 residues. Deletions cut 7 bases from V and 1 base from J, with 4 bases between. CDR3 bases: TGTGCCAGCACCGGGAACACTGAAGCTTTCTTT. This translates into CASTGNTEAFF.

The chain employs TRBV11-2 and TRBJ2-2, with a tentative D call TRBD2 (5 bases). The germline gives CDR1 SGHAT, CDR2 FQNNGV. V was cut by 9 bases and J by 3 bases, with 8 bases left in between. The length of the CDR3 is 12 residues. In DNA, the CDR3 is TGTGCCAGGAGGGTGGACACCGGGGAGCTGTTTTTT. It translates to CARRVDTGELFF.

As for this clone: Additional DNA sequences in this sample encode the identical CDR3. The J gene is TRBJ2-7, the V gene TRBV6-5; 7 nucleotides match TRBD1. V gave up 2 bases and J gave up 9 bases; unmatched junction bases: 10. CDR3 length: 14 amino acids. CDR1 is MNHEY and CDR2 is SVGAGI in the germline V gene. The CDR3 loop is CASSYEGGSRPQYF. As DNA, the CDR3 is TGTGCCAGCAGTTACGAAGGGGGCTCCCGTCCGCAGTACTTC.

This clone appeared a few times. The chain links TRBV27 to TRBJ2-7, with TRBD2 matching 10 bases. V shed 2 bases, J shed 4 bases, and the junction held 5 bases outside the gene matches. CDR1 and CDR2 from the germline V gene are MNHEY and SMNVEV (reference sequence). The CDR3 has 15 residues. Written as DNA, the CDR3 is TGTGCCAGCAGTTTAGGGCTAGCGGGAGCGTACGAGCAGTACTTC. This sequence encodes CASSLGLAGAYEQYF.

The chain links TRBV5-4 to TRBJ2-1, with 9 bases fitting TRBD2. Germline V gene data show CDR1 as SGHNT and CDR2 as YYREEE (reference sequence). This CDR3 has 17 residues. The ends lost 0 bases at V and 7 bases at J; junction bases unmatched: 11. The CDR3, as DNA: TGTGCCAGCAGCTTGGACCCTAAAGCGGGAGGATTTAATGAGCAGTTCTTC. This codes for CASSLDPKAGGFNEQFF.

For the CDR3, the DNA is TGTGCCAGTAGCACGCCGACAGGGGGGGAGTACACTGAAGCTTTCTTT. This gives the protein CASSTPTGGEYTEAFF. The chain joins TRBV19 to TRBJ1-1; TRBD1 matches 9 bases. The junction had 11 bases not matched to a gene; V was cut back by 6 bases and J by 3 bases. The CDR3 has 16 residues. From germline, CDR1 is LNHDA and CDR2 SQIVND (reference sequence). Looking up the rest from reference TRBV19 and TRBJ1-1 gives the full variable domain: DGGITQSPKYLFRKEGQNVTLSCEQNLNHDAMYWYRQDPGQGLRLIYYSQIVNDFQKGDIAEGYSVSREKKESFPLTVTSAQKNPTAFYLCASSTPTGGEYTEAFFGQGTRLTVV.

This sequence joins TRBV27 and TRBJ1-5; a possible D gene is TRBD1 (6 bases). Germline V gene sequence: CDR1 MNHEY, CDR2 SMNVEV (reference sequence). Trimming stripped 5 bases from V and 6 bases from J, with 20 bases between. The CDR3 runs to 16 residues. CDR3 in amino acids: CASSPWTAVPSQPQHF. As DNA, the CDR3 is TGTGCCAGCAGTCCTTGGACAGCCGTTCCATCTCAGCCCCAGCATTTT.

The chain combines TRBV2 with TRBJ2-3, with 8 bases lining up with TRBD2. The CDR3 totals 14 residues. From germline, CDR1 is SNHLY and CDR2 FYNNEI. V gave up 4 bases and J gave up 6 bases; unmatched junction bases: 6. The CDR3: CASSGSGGLDTQYF. The CDR3 bases are TGTGCCAGCAGTGGATCGGGGGGGCTCGATACGCAGTATTTT. Full variable domain (missing parts from reference TRBV2 and TRBJ2-3): EPEVTQTPSHQVTQMGQEVILRCVPISNHLYFYWYRQILGQKVEFLVSFYNNEISEKSEIFDDQFSVERPDGSNFTLKIRSTKLEDSAMYFCASSGSGGLDTQYFGPGTRLTVL.

J is TRBJ1-6 and V is TRBV7-3; TRBD1 agrees at 8 bases. The CDR3 length is 14 residues. Germline loops: CDR1 SGHTA, CDR2 FQGTGA. V was pared by 4 bases and J by 12 bases, with 8 bases of the junction left unmatched. The CDR3 coding sequence is TGTGCCAGCAGCTCCCCTGGACAGGGAGGACCCCTCCACTTT. Protein: CASSSPGQGGPLHF.

This clone was recorded once. V usage is TRBV6-5 and J usage is TRBJ2-2, with D uncertain. CDR1 is MNHEY, CDR2 SVGAGI, per germline. V lost 7 bases and J lost 6, with 6 bases in between. This CDR3 is built from 11 residues. The CDR3 DNA is TGTGCCAGCAAGTCGGCCGGGGAGCTGTTTTTT. Translating gives CASKSAGELFF.

V is TRBV28 and J is TRBJ2-3; 11 bases are shared with TRBD2. The V gene's germline CDR1 is MDHEN and CDR2 SYDVKM. V was clipped by 10 bases and J by 5 bases; unmatched bases: 17. This CDR3 spans 17 amino acids. DNA of the CDR3: TGTGCCACCAGACCGGACATTAGCGGGAGGGCACAAGATACGCAGTATTTT. Translation gives CATRPDISGRAQDTQYF.

The chain recombines TRBV11-3 with TRBJ1-1; D not certain. CDR3 length: 16 amino acids. Germline-derived CDR1 and CDR2 are SGHNT and YENEEA. The ends were cut back, 5 bases at V and 0 bases at J, with 16 bases in the middle. CDR3 coding DNA: TGTGCCAGCAGCAAAACTTTGGGAGTATTGAACACTGAAGCTTTCTTT. Protein: CASSKTLGVLNTEAFF. Together with reference TRBV11-3 and TRBJ1-1, the CDR3 gives the full variable domain: EAGVVQSPRYKIIEKKQPVAFWCNPISGHNTLYWYLQNLGQGPELLIRYENEEAVDDSQLPKDRFSAERLKGVDSTLKIQPAELGDSAVYLCASSKTLGVLNTEAFFGQGTRLTVV.

This chain joins TRBV6-5 and TRBJ2-1, with 10 bases aligning to TRBD1. The CDR3 has 16 residues. Germline loops: CDR1 MNHEY, CDR2 SVGAGI. V shed 4 bases, J shed 4 bases, and the junction held 7 bases outside the gene matches. The chain's CDR3 is CASSLYGQGGYNEQFF. The CDR3 region has the DNA TGTGCCAGCAGTTTATATGGACAGGGGGGGTACAATGAGCAGTTCTTC.

A single count supports this clone. The chain is built from TRBV5-4 and TRBJ2-2, with 9 bases that match TRBD1. CDR1 SGHNT and CDR2 YYREEE come from the germline V gene (reference sequence). The CDR3 is 15 residues long. Losses at the gene ends were 1 base for V and 5 bases for J; bases not matched to a gene: 3. CDR3 loop: CASSLTGQGTGELFF. The CDR3 DNA reads TGTGCCAGCAGCTTGACGGGACAGGGTACCGGGGAGCTGTTTTTT.

The sample holds a few counts of this clone. The chain is built from TRBV9 and TRBJ1-4; a weak D match, TRBD1 (6 bases). Germline values: CDR1 SGDLS, CDR2 YYNGEE. The V end lost 1 base, the J end lost 8 bases, and 9 bases lay between the germline ends. The CDR3 loop spans 13 amino acids. CDR3: CASSVYGGEKLFF. For the CDR3, the DNA is TGTGCCAGCAGCGTATATGGGGGCGAAAAACTGTTTTTT.